This entry describes one T cell receptor (beta chain). The target antigen is unknown. One end of the junction fails to match germline, which may point to a read error. This sample is part of a study of cytomegalovirus exposure and HLA in healthy donors. Looking at the study overall: A prior analysis found 117 million unique TCR beta sequences from around 180 million T cells. Study outcomes and limitations: Researchers reported in a later analysis that common viral pathogens appeared linked to several top clusters.

The PCR contained 60 Vbeta and 13 Jbeta primers. The data were produced by immunoSEQ multiplex PCR, yet TCRdb's version contains in-frame clones alone and is incomplete. The sample data list roughly 140,000 clones. This CDR3 has 18 residues. Germline CDR1 is SGHTA and CDR2 is FQGNSA. The sequence derives from a male donor in good health and CMV-seronegative. The specimen was PBMCs. J is TRBJ2-1 and V is TRBV7-2, with 7 positions matching TRBD1. CDR3 coding DNA: TGTGCCAGCAGCTTAGTAAGGAAGGGGGCGAGCTCCGACAATGAGCAGTTCTTC. Translation: CASSLVRKGASSDNEQFF.